The 25 T cell receptor beta chains given below trace back to one sample, sequenced in a study of blood T cell repertoires in COVID-19. Here immunoSEQ multiplex PCR was the method, and the copy in TCRdb shows in-frame clones only, minus some. Of 270,000 or so clones in the sample, approximately 87% were seen once. Sequenced sample: peripheral blood. All receptors derive from a woman aged 25 to 45 with COVID-19, enrolled during active disease.

The chain couples TRBV7-9 to TRBJ1-2; D is unclear. The CDR3 extends over 13 amino acids. Per the germline V gene, CDR1 is SEHNR and CDR2 is FQNEAQ (reference sequence). Trimming removed 1 base at V and 4 bases at J, with 7 bases between. CDR3 region: CASSLELIYGYTF. CDR3 nucleotide sequence: TGTGCCAGCAGCTTAGAGCTCATCTATGGCTACACCTTC.

The chain is built from TRBV7-9 and TRBJ2-7, with D tentatively TRBD1 (6 bases). From germline, CDR1 is SEHNR and CDR2 FQNEAQ (reference sequence). The CDR3 length is 12 residues. V lost 3 bases and J 4 bases, leaving 7 bases between the germline ends. Written as DNA, the CDR3 is TGTGCCAGCAGCTTTACAGGGTACGAGCAGTACTTC. Its protein product is CASSFTGYEQYF. The full variable domain, in which reference TRBV7-9 and TRBJ2-7 provide the parts outside the CDR3, is DTGVSQNPRHKITKRGQNVTFRCDPISEHNRLYWYRQTLGQGPEFLTYFQNEAQLEKSRLLSDRFSAERPKGSFSTLEIQRTEQGDSAMYLCASSFTGYEQYFGPGTRLTVT.

The V and J genes are TRBV5-1 and TRBJ2-2, with 9 bases fitting TRBD1. The V and J ends lost 2 bases and 2 bases, in that order; junction bases with no gene match: 7. The CDR3 consists of 17 residues. CDR1 and CDR2 from the germline V gene are SGHRS and YFSETQ. The CDR3 nucleotides are TGCGCCAGCAGCTTAGTTTTACAGGGGGCCAACACCGGGGAGCTGTTTTTT. It translates to CASSLVLQGANTGELFF.

This chain joins TRBV7-8 and TRBJ1-6, with a possible D match to TRBD1 (5 bases). The CDR3 has 15 amino acids. Trimming cost V 5 bases and J 9 bases, with 17 bases left between them. The V gene's germline CDR1 is SGHVS and CDR2 FQNEAQ. The CDR3: CASSKSTGFASPLHF. DNA of the CDR3: TGTGCCAGCAGCAAGAGTACAGGATTTGCTTCACCCCTCCACTTT.

The chain joins TRBV19 to TRBJ1-1, with a weak D call TRBD1 (5 bases). Germline-derived CDR1 and CDR2 are LNHDA and SQIVND (reference sequence). The CDR3 length is 15 residues. V was clipped by 1 base and J by 2 bases, with 11 bases between them. In nucleotides, the CDR3 is TGTGCCAGTAGTATAGGGAGGGGCGGTAACACTGAAGCTTTCTTT. As protein: CASSIGRGGNTEAFF.

The chain has TRBV18 and TRBJ2-2; 7 bases fit TRBD1. The CDR3 runs 15 residues. Germline V CDR1 and CDR2: KGHSH, LQKENI. After removal of 4 bases from V and 3 bases from J, the junction contained 5 bases not matched to a gene. The CDR3 spells CASSQIQGDTGELFF. The CDR3 region has the DNA TGTGCCAGCTCACAAATCCAGGGGGACACCGGGGAGCTGTTTTTT.

The chain is built from TRBV12-3 or TRBV12-4 and TRBJ2-3; D ambiguous. The V end lost 6 bases, the J end lost 0 bases, and 7 bases lay between the germline ends. This CDR3 is built from 13 residues. In DNA form, the CDR3 reads TGTGCCAGCAGACCACTGAGCACAGATACGCAGTATTTT. Its protein is CASRPLSTDTQYF.

The chain links TRBV19 to TRBJ2-7, with TRBD1 matching 8 bases. The CDR3 totals 14 residues. V lost 0 bases to trimming and J lost 6 bases; unmatched junction nucleotides: 4. The germline V gene has CDR1 LNHDA and CDR2 SQIVND (reference sequence). The CDR3 reads CASSIDSTGGEQYF. DNA for the CDR3: TGTGCCAGTAGTATAGACTCCACAGGGGGCGAGCAGTACTTC.

The chain employs TRBV3-1 (or the pseudogene TRBV3-2) and TRBJ2-5; 12 positions agree with TRBD2. V shed 6 bases, J shed 5 bases, and the junction held 10 bases outside the gene matches. Looked up from germline, CDR1 is LGHDT and CDR2 is YNNKEL (reference sequence). The CDR3 spans 16 residues. The CDR3 is CASSPNGLAGWETQYF. The CDR3 DNA sequence: TGTGCCAGCAGTCCAAACGGACTAGCGGGGTGGGAGACCCAGTACTTC.

This clone was counted only a few times. V is TRBV6-5 and J is TRBJ2-1, with 7 bases aligning to TRBD1. CDR1 and CDR2 (germline): MNHEY, SVGAGI. V lost 2 bases and J lost 10; bases outside the gene matches: 11. The CDR3 totals 15 residues. The CDR3 is CASSYMAGGPNEQFF. Written as DNA, the CDR3 is TGTGCCAGCAGTTACATGGCAGGGGGTCCCAACGAGCAGTTCTTC.

The chain combines TRBV9 with TRBJ2-2; 7 bases map to TRBD1. The CDR3 has 16 residues. Germline V gives CDR1 SGDLS, CDR2 YYNGEE. J lost 1 base, V lost 0 bases, and 3 bases had no gene match. CDR3 region: CASSVAWTGNTGELFF. CDR3 bases: TGTGCCAGCAGCGTAGCCTGGACAGGGAACACCGGGGAGCTGTTTTTT.

This clone was seen only once. V and J are TRBV14 and TRBJ2-3, with D unclear. Trimming stripped 3 bases from V and 0 bases from J, with 13 bases between. Germline lookup yields CDR1 SGHDN and CDR2 FVKESK. CDR3 length: 16 residues. CDR3 nucleotide sequence: TGTGCCAGCAGCCATAACCCTAGTGCTAGCACAGATACGCAGTATTTT. Its translation is CASSHNPSASTDTQYF.

The sample holds a few counts of this clone. The genes are TRBV4-1 and TRBJ1-1; D is possibly TRBD1 (6 bases). V was shortened by 5 bases and J by 1 base, with 11 bases between the two germline ends. Looked up from germline, CDR1 is MGHRA and CDR2 is YSYEKL. The CDR3 spans 14 residues. The CDR3 DNA follows: TGCGCCAGCAGCAGGAGCAGGGGGAACACTGAAGCTTTCTTT. As protein: CASSRSRGNTEAFF.

V usage is TRBV6-4 and J usage is TRBJ1-2, with 7 bases that match TRBD1. V was pared by 1 base and J by 7 bases, with 3 bases of the junction left unmatched. The CDR3 totals 13 residues. Germline V gene sequence: CDR1 MRHNA, CDR2 SNTAGT. CDR3 DNA sequence: TGTGCCAGCAGTGACTTTACAGGGGTTGGCTACACCTTC. It specifies CASSDFTGVGYTF.

This sequence joins TRBV15 and TRBJ2-5; weak D call: TRBD2 (5 bases). Germline loops: CDR1 LNHNV, CDR2 YYDKDF (reference sequence). The V gene lost 0 bases and the J gene lost 2 bases, with 7 bases spanning the gap. The CDR3 runs 14 residues. CDR3 loop: CATSRDPGQETQYF. As DNA, the CDR3 is TGTGCCACCAGCAGAGATCCGGGGCAAGAGACCCAGTACTTC.

This rearrangement joins TRBV11-2 to TRBJ2-2; 11 positions match TRBD1. The germline CDR1 and CDR2 sequences are SGHAT and FQNNGV. V was clipped by 5 bases and J by 5 bases; unmatched bases: 4. This CDR3 is 15 amino acids long. The CDR3 DNA follows: TGTGCCAGCAGCCCAGGACAGGGGGCGACCGGGGAGCTGTTTTTT. This encodes CASSPGQGATGELFF.

The gene calls are TRBV5-8 and TRBJ1-5; TRBD1 matches at 10 bases. The CDR3 has 15 residues. CDR1 and CDR2 (germline): SGHTS, YDEGEE. V lost 0 bases, J lost 7 bases, and 4 bases stayed unmatched. The CDR3 protein is CASSLGDRGGQPQHF. CDR3 DNA sequence: TGTGCCAGCAGCTTGGGGGACAGGGGTGGGCAGCCCCAGCATTTT.

V is TRBV2 and J is TRBJ2-3, with D possibly being TRBD2 (5 bases). CDR1 and CDR2 (germline): SNHLY, FYNNEI. This CDR3 is 15 amino acids long. CDR3 nucleotides: TGTGCTTCCTCGGGGTCGAGCGGTGCAACAGATACGCAGTATTTT. Protein: CASSGSSGATDTQYF.

This chain connects TRBV15 to TRBJ2-7; D is unresolved. V was trimmed by 5 bases and J by 3 bases, leaving 17 bases between them. CDR3 size: 15 residues. Germline V gene sequence: CDR1 LNHNV, CDR2 YYDKDF (reference sequence). CDR3 residues: CATSRRQGPNYEQYF. The CDR3 DNA is TGTGCCACCAGCCGAAGACAAGGCCCCAACTACGAGCAGTACTTC.

The V and J genes are TRBV6-6 and TRBJ2-3, with D possibly TRBD2 on 6 matching bases. Trimming pared 5 bases from V and 14 bases from J, leaving 29 bases between. Looked up from germline, CDR1 is MNHNY and CDR2 is SVGAGI (reference sequence). CDR3 length: 16 residues. CDR3 bases: TGTGCCAGCAGTCGAACCAGGGCTAGCGCGGGAACGAGGGGGTATTTT. Amino acid sequence: CASSRTRASAGTRGYF.

The chain combines TRBV6-5 with TRBJ2-1, with TRBD1 identical over 7 bases. CDR1 MNHEY and CDR2 SVGAGI come from the germline V gene. V shed 7 bases, J shed 3 bases, and the junction held 3 bases outside the gene matches. The CDR3 totals 13 residues. The CDR3 region has the DNA TGTGCCAGCATGGCAGGGGGCTACAATGAGCAGTTCTTC. This translates into CASMAGGYNEQFF.

The chain couples TRBV19 to TRBJ1-2; D is uncertain. Trimming removed 1 base from V and 4 bases from J, with 13 bases in between. Germline assignment: CDR1 LNHDA and CDR2 SQIVND (reference sequence). This CDR3 is built from 15 residues. The CDR3 is CASSIAGRGTYGYTF. The CDR3 DNA follows: TGTGCCAGTAGTATAGCGGGGAGAGGAACCTATGGCTACACCTTC. Full variable domain (missing parts from reference TRBV19 and TRBJ1-2): DGGITQSPKYLFRKEGQNVTLSCEQNLNHDAMYWYRQDPGQGLRLIYYSQIVNDFQKGDIAEGYSVSREKKESFPLTVTSAQKNPTAFYLCASSIAGRGTYGYTFGSGTRLTVV.

The gene calls are TRBV7-8 and TRBJ2-1; 8 bases fit TRBD2. The trim removed 1 base at V and 8 bases at J, leaving 16 bases unmatched. Germline V gives CDR1 SGHVS, CDR2 FQNEAQ. The CDR3 runs to 18 residues. The CDR3 reads CASSLEFIFAGGADEQFF. In DNA, the CDR3 is TGTGCCAGCAGCTTAGAATTTATTTTCGCGGGGGGTGCGGATGAGCAGTTCTTC. Variable domain in full (rest from reference TRBV7-8 and TRBJ2-1): GAGVSQSPRYKVAKRGQDVALRCDPISGHVSLFWYQQALGQGPEFLTYFQNEAQLDKSGLPSDRFFAERPEGSVSTLKIQRTQQEDSAVYLCASSLEFIFAGGADEQFFGPGTRLTVL.

The sample holds one count of this clone. The chain links TRBV28 to TRBJ1-2; 9 bases map to TRBD1. The V gene end was trimmed by 5 bases and the J gene end by 7 bases; junction bases not matched to a gene: 11. This CDR3 spans 15 amino acids. CDR1 MDHEN and CDR2 SYDVKM come from the germline V gene. In DNA, the CDR3 is TGTGCCAGCAGTCCCGGGACAGGGCCCCTAGGTGGCTACACCTTC. This sequence encodes CASSPGTGPLGGYTF.

The V gene is TRBV7-9, the J gene TRBJ2-7; 7 bases map to TRBD1. Germline V lookup: CDR1 SEHNR, CDR2 FQNEAQ (reference sequence). J was trimmed by 4 bases and V by 5 bases; bases with no gene match: 11. CDR3 size: 15 residues. This chain's CDR3 is CASSPRQGMSYEQYF. The CDR3 region has the DNA TGTGCCAGCAGCCCAAGACAGGGAATGAGTTACGAGCAGTACTTC.